This T cell receptor (beta chain) was sequenced for a study of graft-versus-host responses after intestinal transplantation. Study-level points and caveats: Patients who carried graft-donor T cell macrochimerism also had high graft-versus-host to host-versus-graft clonal ratios in their allografts.

Germline CDR1 MNHEY, CDR2 SMNVEV (reference sequence). The ends lost 6 bases at V and 7 bases at J; junction bases unmatched: 10. The CDR3 totals 15 residues. The table lists this clone with a count of one. The antigen is not known. Repertoires were generated with immunoSEQ multiplex PCR, while TCRdb's copy carries only in-frame clones and drops some. Of around 95,000 clones in the sample, more than 75% were seen once. The chain couples TRBV27 to TRBJ2-2; 8 nucleotides align to TRBD1. The sequence was obtained from a human donor who was the organ donor for an intestinal transplant. Sample: unstimulated CD4+ T cells sorted from spleen or lymph node cells, taken before transplant. The CDR3 region has the DNA TGTGCCAGCAGGGGGGGACAGGCCAGCTACGGGGAGCTGTTTTTT. This encodes CASRGGQASYGELFF.